This T cell receptor (beta chain) stems from a study of T cell responses to AZD1222 COVID-19 vaccine. The protocol was immunoSEQ multiplex PCR, while the TCRdb copy is restricted to in-frame clones and leaves out a portion. The sample yields 90,000 to 120,000 clones, 87% seen once. A remark on this clone: The antigen remains unidentified.

Germline V gene lookup returns CDR1 SGHDN and CDR2 FVKESK. The CDR3 is made up of 15 amino acids. V was shortened by 5 bases and J by 0 bases, with 11 bases between the two germline ends. Study-wide findings and caveats: Donors were mostly white British, more females; clonal diversity possibly underestimated.

This sample comprised peripheral blood, obtained on day 0 of AZD1222 vaccination. This sequence joins TRBV14 and TRBJ2-1, with D maybe TRBD2 (5 bases). The receptor's source is an adult in good health. In DNA, the CDR3 is TGTGCCAGCAGCAGTAGGAGGCGCTCCTACAATGAGCAGTTCTTC. It yields the protein CASSSRRRSYNEQFF.